One TCR beta chain is described in this entry. The CDR3 loop spans 17 amino acids. Germline V gene data show CDR1 as SGHTS and CDR2 as YDEGEE. The V end lost 0 bases, the J end lost 1 base, and 14 bases lay between the germline ends. This PCR relied on a set of 60 Vbeta primers and 13 Jbeta primers. Assay used: immunoSEQ multiplex PCR; TCRdb lists only in-frame clones, some missing. The table records 55,000 to 65,000 clones, 79% of them present only once. The data stem from a study of cytomegalovirus exposure and HLA in healthy donors. This chain uses TRBV5-8 with TRBJ1-5; the D gene is possibly TRBD1 (6 bases). The TCR sequence derives from a woman aged 30 to 39 in good health and CMV-seronegative. The specimen was PBMCs. The CDR3 protein is CASSLGFGGPSNQPQHF. DNA of the CDR3: TGTGCCAGCAGCTTGGGCTTCGGGGGGCCCAGCAATCAGCCCCAGCATTTT.